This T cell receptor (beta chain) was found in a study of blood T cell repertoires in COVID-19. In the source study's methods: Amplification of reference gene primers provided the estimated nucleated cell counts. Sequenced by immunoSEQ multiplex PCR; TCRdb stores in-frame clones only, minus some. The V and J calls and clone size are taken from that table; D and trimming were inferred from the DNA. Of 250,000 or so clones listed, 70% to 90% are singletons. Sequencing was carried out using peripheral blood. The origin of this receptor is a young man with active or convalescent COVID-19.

The CDR3: CASSFSGGSEAFF. CDR3 bases: TGTGCCAGCAGTTTCTCAGGGGGGAGTGAAGCTTTCTTT. This chain uses TRBV12-3 or TRBV12-4 with TRBJ1-1, with TRBD1 identical over 7 bases. The V gene end was trimmed by 3 bases and the J gene end by 7 bases; junction bases not matched to a gene: 5. The CDR3 totals 13 residues.